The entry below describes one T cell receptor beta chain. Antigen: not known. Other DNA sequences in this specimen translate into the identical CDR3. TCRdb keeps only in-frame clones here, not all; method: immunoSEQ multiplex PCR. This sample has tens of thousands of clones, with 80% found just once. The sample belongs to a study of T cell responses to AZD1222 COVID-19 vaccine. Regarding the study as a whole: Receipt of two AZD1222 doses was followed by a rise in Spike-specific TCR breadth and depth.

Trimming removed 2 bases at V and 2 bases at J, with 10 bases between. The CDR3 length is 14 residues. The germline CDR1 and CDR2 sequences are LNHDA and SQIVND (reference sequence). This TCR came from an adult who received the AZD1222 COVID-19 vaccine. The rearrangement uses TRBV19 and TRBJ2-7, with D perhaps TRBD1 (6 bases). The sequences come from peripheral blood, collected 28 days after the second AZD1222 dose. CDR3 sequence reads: CASSILDSPYEQYF. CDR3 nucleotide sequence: TGTGCCAGTAGTATATTGGACAGTCCCTACGAGCAGTACTTC.